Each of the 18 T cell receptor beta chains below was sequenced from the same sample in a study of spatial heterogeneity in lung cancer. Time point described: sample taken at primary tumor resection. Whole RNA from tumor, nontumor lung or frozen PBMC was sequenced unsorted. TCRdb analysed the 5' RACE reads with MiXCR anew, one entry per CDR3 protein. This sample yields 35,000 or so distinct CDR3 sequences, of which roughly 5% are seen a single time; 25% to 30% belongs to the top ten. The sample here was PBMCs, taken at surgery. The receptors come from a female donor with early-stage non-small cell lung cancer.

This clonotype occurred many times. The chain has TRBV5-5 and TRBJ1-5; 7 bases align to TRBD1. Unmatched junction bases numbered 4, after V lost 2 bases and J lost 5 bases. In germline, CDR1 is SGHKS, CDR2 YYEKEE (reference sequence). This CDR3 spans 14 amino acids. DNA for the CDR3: TGTGCCAGCAGCTTACAAACAGGGGATCAGCCCCAGCATTTT. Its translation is CASSLQTGDQPQHF.

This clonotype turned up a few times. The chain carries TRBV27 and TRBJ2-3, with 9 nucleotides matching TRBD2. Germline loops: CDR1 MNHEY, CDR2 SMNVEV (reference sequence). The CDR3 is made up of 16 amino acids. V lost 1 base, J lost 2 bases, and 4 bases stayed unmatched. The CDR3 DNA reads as TGTGCCAGCAGTTTATGGGGACTAGCAGACACAGATACGCAGTATTTT. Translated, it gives CASSLWGLADTDTQYF.

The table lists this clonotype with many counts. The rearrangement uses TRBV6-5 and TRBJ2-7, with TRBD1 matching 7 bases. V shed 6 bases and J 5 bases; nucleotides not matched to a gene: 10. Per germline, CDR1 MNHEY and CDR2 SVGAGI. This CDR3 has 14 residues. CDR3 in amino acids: CASRLDREINEQYF. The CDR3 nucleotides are TGTGCCAGCAGATTAGACAGGGAAATAAACGAGCAGTACTTC.

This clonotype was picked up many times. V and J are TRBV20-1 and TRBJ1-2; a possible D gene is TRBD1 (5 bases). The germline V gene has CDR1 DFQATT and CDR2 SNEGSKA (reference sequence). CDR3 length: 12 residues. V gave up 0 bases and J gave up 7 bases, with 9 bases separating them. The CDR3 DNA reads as TGCAGTGCTAGAGATTTCCAGGGTGGCTACACCTTC. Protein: CSARDFQGGYTF.

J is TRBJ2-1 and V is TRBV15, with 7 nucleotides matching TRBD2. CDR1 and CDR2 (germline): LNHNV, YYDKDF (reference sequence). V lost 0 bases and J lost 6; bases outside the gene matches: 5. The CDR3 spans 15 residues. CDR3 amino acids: CATSRDLRGVNEQFF. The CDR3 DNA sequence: TGTGCCACCAGCAGAGATCTACGGGGGGTCAATGAGCAGTTCTTC.

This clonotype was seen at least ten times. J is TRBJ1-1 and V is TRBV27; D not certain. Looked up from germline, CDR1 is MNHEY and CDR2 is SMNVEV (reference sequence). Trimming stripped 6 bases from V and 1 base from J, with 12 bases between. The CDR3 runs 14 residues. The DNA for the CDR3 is TGTGCCAGCAGAACAGCCCGTAGGAACACTGAAGCTTTCTTT. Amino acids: CASRTARRNTEAFF.

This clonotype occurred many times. The CDR3 protein is CASSPRLGGGEQYF. DNA of the CDR3: TGTGCCAGCAGCCCTCGACTAGGGGGAGGCGAGCAGTACTTC. V usage is TRBV7-8 and J usage is TRBJ2-7; D assignment may be TRBD1 or TRBD2 (6 bases each). Germline values: CDR1 SGHVS, CDR2 FQNEAQ. V was trimmed by 5 bases and J by 6 bases, leaving 17 bases between them. CDR3 length: 14 residues. The whole variable domain, remainder taken from reference TRBV7-8 and TRBJ2-7, is GAGVSQSPRYKVAKRGQDVALRCDPISGHVSLFWYQQALGQGPEFLTYFQNEAQLDKSGLPSDRFFAERPEGSVSTLKIQRTQQEDSAVYLCASSPRLGGGEQYFGPGTRLTVT.

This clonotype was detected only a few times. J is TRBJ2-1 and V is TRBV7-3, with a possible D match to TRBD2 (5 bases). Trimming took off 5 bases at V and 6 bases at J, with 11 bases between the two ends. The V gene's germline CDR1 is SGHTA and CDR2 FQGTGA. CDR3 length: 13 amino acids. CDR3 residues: CASSDRGSNEQFF. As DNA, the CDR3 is TGTGCCAGCAGCGATCGGGGAAGCAATGAGCAGTTCTTC. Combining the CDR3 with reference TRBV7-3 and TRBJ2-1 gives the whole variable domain GAGVSQTPSNKVTEKGKYVELRCDPISGHTALYWYRQSLGQGPEFLIYFQGTGAADDSGLPNDRFFAVRPEGSVSTLKIQRTERGDSAVYLCASSDRGSNEQFFGPGTRLTVL.

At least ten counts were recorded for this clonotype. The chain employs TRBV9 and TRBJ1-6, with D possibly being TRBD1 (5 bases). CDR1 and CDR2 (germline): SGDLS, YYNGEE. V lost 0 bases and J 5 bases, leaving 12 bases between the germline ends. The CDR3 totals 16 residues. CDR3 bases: TGTGCCAGCAGCGTAGGAGTGGGGCCAGATAATTCACCCCTCCACTTT. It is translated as CASSVGVGPDNSPLHF.

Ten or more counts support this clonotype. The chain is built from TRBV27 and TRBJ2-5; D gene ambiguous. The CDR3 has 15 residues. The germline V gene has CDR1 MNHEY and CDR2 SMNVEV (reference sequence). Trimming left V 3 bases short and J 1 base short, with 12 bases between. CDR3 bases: TGTGCCAGCAGTTTGGCAAACGCCGTCCAAGAGACCCAGTACTTC. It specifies CASSLANAVQETQYF.

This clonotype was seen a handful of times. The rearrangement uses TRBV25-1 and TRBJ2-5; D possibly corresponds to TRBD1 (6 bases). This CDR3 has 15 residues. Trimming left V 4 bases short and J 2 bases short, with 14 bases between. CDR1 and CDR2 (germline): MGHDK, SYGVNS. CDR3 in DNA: TGTGCCAGCAGTGCCCGAACAGGGACGCAAGAGACCCAGTACTTC. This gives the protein CASSARTGTQETQYF.

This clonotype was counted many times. The CDR3 loop reads CASSLWTSGKYEQYF. Here the CDR3 DNA reads TGTGCCAGCAGTTTGTGGACTAGCGGAAAGTACGAGCAGTACTTC. V and J are TRBV28 and TRBJ2-7; 10 nucleotides match TRBD2. Per the germline V gene, CDR1 is MDHEN and CDR2 is SYDVKM. Trimming at V came to 3 bases and at J to 4 bases, leaving 6 bases not matched to a gene. CDR3 length equals 15 residues.

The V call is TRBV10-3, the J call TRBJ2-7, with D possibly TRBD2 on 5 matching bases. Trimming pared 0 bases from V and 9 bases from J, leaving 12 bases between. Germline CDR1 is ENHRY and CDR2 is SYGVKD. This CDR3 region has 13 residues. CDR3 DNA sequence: TGTGCCATCAGTGAGTCGAATTTCGGGGTGCAGTACTTC. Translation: CAISESNFGVQYF.

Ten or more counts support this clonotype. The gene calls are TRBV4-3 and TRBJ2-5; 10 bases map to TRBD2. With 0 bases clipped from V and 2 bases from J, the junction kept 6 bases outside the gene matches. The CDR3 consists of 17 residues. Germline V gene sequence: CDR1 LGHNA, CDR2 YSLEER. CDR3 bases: TGCGCCAGCAGCCAAGATATTCCACTAGCGGGACAAGAGACCCAGTACTTC. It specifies CASSQDIPLAGQETQYF.

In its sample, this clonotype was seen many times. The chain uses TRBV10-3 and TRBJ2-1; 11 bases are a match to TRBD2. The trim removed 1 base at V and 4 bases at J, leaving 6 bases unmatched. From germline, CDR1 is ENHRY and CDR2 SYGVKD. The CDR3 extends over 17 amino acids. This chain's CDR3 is CAISEWAGTSGYNEQFF. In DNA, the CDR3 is TGTGCCATCAGTGAGTGGGCCGGGACTAGCGGATACAATGAGCAGTTCTTC.

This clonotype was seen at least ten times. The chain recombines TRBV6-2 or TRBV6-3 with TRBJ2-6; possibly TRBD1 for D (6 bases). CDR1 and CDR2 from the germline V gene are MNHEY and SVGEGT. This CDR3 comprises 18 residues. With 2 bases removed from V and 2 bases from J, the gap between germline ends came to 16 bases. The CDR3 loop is CASSYGWGQRPGANVLTF. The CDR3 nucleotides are TGTGCCAGCAGTTACGGTTGGGGGCAGAGACCTGGGGCCAACGTCCTGACTTTC.

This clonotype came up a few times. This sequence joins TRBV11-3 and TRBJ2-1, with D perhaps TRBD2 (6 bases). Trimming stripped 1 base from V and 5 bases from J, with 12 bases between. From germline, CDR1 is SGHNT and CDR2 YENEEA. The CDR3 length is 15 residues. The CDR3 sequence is CASSLGASVDNEQFF. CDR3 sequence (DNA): TGTGCCAGCAGCTTAGGGGCTAGCGTGGACAATGAGCAGTTCTTC.

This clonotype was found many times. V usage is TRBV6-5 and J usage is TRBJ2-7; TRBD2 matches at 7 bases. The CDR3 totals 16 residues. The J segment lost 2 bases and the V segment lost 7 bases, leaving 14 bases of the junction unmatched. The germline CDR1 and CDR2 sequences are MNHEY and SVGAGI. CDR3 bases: TGTGCCAGCACCCTCTCGGGCGGGAGTGGGGCCTACGAGCAGTACTTC. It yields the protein CASTLSGGSGAYEQYF.